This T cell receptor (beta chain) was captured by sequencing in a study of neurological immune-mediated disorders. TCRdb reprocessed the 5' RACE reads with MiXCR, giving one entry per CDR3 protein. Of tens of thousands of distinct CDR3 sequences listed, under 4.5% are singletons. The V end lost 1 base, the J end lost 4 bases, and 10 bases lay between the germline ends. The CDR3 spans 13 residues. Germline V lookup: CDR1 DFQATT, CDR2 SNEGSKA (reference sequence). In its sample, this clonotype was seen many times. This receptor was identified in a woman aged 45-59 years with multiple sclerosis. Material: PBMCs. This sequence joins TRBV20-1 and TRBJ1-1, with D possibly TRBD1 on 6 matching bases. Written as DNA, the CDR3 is TGCAGTGCTAGAGTACAGGGTTTCACTGAAGCTTTCTTT. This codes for CSARVQGFTEAFF.